This TCR beta chain was documented in a study of blood T cell repertoires in COVID-19. The overall study: Whether acute or convalescent, the COVID-19 samples came from the United States, Italy and Spain.

Study processing details: For nucleated cells, counts were estimated from reference gene primer amplification. The method was immunoSEQ multiplex PCR; TCRdb's version includes in-frame clones alone and lacks a portion of them. That table supplies the V and J calls and clone size; D and trimming were determined from the DNA. Of about 150,000 clones detected, 85% to 90% appear once; the ten largest clones hold around 16%. The CDR3 extends over 18 amino acids. Germline assignment: CDR1 MRHNA and CDR2 SNTAGT. V shed 0 bases and J shed 0 bases, with 15 bases lying between them. This chain joins TRBV6-4 and TRBJ2-1, with D unresolved. This TCR was recovered from a woman in her 40s with acute or convalescent COVID-19. The sample taken for sequencing was peripheral blood. As DNA, the CDR3 is TGTGCCAGCAGTGACTCGTTGCGTTCCGATAGCTCCTACAATGAGCAGTTCTTC. Translation gives CASSDSLRSDSSYNEQFF.